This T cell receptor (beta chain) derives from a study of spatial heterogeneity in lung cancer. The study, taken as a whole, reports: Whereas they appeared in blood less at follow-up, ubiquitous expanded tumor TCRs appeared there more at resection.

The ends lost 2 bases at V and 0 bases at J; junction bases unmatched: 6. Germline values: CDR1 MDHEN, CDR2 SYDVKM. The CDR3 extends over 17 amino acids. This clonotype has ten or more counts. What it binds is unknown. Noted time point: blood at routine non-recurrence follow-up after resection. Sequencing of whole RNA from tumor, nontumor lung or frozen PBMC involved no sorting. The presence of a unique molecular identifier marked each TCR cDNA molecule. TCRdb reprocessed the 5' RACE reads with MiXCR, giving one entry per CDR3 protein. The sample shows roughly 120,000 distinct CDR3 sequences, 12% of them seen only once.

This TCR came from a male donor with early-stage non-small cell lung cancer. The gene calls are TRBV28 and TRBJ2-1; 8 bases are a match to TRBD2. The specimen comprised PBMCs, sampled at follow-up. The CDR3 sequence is CASSLNGGASSYNEQFF. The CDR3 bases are TGTGCCAGCAGTTTAAACGGGGGGGCGAGCTCCTACAATGAGCAGTTCTTC.